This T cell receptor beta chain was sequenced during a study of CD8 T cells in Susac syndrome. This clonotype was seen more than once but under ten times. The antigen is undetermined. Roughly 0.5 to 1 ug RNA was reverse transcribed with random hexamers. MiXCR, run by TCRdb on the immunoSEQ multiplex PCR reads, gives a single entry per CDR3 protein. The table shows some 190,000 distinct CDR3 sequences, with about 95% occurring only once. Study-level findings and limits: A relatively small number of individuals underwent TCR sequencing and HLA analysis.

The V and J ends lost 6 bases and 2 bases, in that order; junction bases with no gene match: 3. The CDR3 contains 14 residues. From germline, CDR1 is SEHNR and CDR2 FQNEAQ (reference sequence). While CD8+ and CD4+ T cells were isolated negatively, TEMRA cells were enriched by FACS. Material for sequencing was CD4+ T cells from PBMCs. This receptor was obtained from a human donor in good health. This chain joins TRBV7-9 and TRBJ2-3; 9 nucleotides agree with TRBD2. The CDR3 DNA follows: TGTGCCAGCAGTCCTAGCGGGAACACAGATACGCAGTATTTT. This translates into CASSPSGNTDTQYF. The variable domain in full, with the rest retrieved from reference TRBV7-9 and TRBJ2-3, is DTGVSQNPRHKITKRGQNVTFRCDPISEHNRLYWYRQTLGQGPEFLTYFQNEAQLEKSRLLSDRFSAERPKGSFSTLEIQRTEQGDSAMYLCASSPSGNTDTQYFGPGTRLTVL.